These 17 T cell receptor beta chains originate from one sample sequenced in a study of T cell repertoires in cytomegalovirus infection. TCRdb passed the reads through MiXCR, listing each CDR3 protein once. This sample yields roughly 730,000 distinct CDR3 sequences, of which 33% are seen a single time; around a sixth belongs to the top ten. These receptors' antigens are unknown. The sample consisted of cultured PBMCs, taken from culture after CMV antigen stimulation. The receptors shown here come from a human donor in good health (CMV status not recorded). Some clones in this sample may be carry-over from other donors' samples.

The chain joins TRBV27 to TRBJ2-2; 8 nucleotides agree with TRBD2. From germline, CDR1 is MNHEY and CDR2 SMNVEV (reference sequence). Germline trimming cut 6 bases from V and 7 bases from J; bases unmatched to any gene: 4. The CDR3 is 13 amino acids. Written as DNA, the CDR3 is TGTGCCAGCAGCCGGGGGGGCGGCGGGGAGCTGTTTTTT. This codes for CASSRGGGGELFF.

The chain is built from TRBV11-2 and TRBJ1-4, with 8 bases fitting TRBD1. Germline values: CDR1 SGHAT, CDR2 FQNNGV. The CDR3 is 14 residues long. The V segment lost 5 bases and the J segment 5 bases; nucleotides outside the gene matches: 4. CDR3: CASSLWDRNEKLFF. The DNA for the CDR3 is TGTGCCAGCAGCCTTTGGGACAGGAATGAAAAACTGTTTTTT. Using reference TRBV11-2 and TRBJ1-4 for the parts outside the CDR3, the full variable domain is EAGVAQSPRYKIIEKRQSVAFWCNPISGHATLYWYQQILGQGPKLLIQFQNNGVVDDSQLPKDRFSAERLKGVDSTLKIQPAKLEDSAVYLCASSLWDRNEKLFFGSGTQLSVL.

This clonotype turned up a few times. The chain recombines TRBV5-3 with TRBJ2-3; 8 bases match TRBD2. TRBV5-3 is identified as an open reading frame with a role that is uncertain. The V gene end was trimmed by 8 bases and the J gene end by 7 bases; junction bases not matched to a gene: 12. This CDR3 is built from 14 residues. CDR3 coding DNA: TGTGCCAGCAGCCCGTCGCCGGGGGGGCATACGCAGTATTTT. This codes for CASSPSPGGHTQYF.

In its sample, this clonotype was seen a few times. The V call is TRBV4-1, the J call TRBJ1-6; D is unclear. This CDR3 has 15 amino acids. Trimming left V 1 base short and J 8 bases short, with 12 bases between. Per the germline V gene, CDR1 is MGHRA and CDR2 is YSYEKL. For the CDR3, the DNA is TGCGCCAGCAGCCAAGTACGGACGGGCGATTCACCCCTCCACTTT. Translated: CASSQVRTGDSPLHF.

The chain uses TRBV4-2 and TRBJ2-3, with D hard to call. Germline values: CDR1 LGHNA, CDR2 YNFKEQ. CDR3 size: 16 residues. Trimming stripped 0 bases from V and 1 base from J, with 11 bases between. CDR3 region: CASSQDLETGTDTQYF. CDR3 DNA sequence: TGTGCCAGCAGCCAAGATCTTGAGACTGGCACAGATACGCAGTATTTT.

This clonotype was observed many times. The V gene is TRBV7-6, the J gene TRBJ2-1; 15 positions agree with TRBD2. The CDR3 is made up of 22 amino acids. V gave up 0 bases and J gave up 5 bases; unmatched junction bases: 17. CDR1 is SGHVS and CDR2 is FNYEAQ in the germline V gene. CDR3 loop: CASSLALRGTSGRPQSHNEQFF. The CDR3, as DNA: TGTGCCAGCAGCTTAGCGTTAAGGGGGACTAGCGGGAGGCCCCAAAGTCACAATGAGCAGTTCTTC.

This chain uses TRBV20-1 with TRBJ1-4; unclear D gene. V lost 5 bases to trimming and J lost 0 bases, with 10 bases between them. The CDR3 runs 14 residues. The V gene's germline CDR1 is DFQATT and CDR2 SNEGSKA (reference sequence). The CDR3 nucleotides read TGCAGTGCTCTTGGGTTACCAACTAATGAAAAACTGTTTTTT. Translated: CSALGLPTNEKLFF.

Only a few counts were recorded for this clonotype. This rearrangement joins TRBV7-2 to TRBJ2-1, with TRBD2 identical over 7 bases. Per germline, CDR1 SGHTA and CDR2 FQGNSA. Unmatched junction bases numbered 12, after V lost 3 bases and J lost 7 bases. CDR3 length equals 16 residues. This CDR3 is CASSLRKTSPENEQFF. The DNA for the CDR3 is TGTGCCAGCAGCTTGCGAAAGACTAGCCCAGAGAATGAGCAGTTCTTC. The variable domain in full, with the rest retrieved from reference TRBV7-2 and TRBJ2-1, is GAGVSQSPSNKVTEKGKDVELRCDPISGHTALYWYRQSLGQGLEFLIYFQGNSAPDKSGLPSDRFSAERTGGSVSTLTIQRTQQEDSAVYLCASSLRKTSPENEQFFGPGTRLTVL.

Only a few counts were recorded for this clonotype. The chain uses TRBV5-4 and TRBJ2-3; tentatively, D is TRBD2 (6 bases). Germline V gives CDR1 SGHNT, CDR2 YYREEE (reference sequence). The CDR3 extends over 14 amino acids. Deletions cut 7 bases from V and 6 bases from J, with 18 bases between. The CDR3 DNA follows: TGTGCCAGCCCCCCTATAGGAGGGCTCGATACGCAGTATTTT. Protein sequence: CASPPIGGLDTQYF.

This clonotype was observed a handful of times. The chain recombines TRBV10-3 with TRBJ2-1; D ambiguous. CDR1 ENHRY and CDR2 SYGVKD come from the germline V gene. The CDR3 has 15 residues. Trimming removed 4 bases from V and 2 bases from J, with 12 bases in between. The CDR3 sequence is CAISVRPAPYNEQFF. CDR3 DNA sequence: TGTGCCATCAGTGTGAGGCCGGCCCCCTACAATGAGCAGTTCTTC.

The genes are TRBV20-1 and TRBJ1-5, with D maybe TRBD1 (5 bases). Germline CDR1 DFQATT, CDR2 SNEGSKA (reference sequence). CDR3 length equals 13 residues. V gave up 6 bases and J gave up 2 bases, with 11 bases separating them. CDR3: CSAGTRGNQPQHF. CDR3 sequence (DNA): TGCAGTGCGGGGACGAGGGGCAATCAGCCCCAGCATTTT.

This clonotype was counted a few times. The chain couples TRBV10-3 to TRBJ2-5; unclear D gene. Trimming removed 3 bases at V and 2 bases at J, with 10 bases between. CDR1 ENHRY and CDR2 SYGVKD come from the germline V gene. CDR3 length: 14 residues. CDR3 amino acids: CAISEVAQQETQYF. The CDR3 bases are TGTGCCATCAGTGAAGTCGCTCAACAAGAGACCCAGTACTTC.

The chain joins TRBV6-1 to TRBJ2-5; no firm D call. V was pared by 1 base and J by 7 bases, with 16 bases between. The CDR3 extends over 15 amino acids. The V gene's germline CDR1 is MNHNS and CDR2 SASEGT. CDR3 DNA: TGTGCCAGCAGTGAAGTGGCCTCGAGGAGTGGGACCCAGTACTTC. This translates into CASSEVASRSGTQYF.

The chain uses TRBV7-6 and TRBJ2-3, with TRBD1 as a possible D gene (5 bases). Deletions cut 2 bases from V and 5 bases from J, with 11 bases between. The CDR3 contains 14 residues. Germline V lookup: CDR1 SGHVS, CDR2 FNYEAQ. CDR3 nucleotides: TGTGCCAGCAGCTTACAGGGTATGATAGATACGCAGTATTTT. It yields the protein CASSLQGMIDTQYF.

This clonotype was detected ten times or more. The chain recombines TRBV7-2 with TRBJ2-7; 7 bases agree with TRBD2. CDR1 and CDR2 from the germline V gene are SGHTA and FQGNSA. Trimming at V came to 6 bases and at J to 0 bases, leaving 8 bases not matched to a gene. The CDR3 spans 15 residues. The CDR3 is CASSSTSDGSYEQYF. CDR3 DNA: TGTGCCAGCAGTTCAACTAGCGATGGCTCCTACGAGCAGTACTTC.

The CDR3, as DNA: TGTGCCAGCAGTGGTGGGACAGTCTTCTATGGCTACACCTTC. Protein product: CASSGGTVFYGYTF. V usage is TRBV6-1 and J usage is TRBJ1-2; 7 bases are a match to TRBD1. From germline, CDR1 is MNHNS and CDR2 SASEGT. The junction had 6 bases not matched to a gene; V was cut back by 4 bases and J by 4 bases. The CDR3 has 14 residues.

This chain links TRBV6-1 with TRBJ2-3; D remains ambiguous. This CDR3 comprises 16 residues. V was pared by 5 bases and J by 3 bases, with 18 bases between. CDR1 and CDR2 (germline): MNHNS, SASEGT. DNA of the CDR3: TGTGCCAGCAGTCCACCCCGCGTAGTGGCTACAGATACGCAGTATTTT. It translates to CASSPPRVVATDTQYF.